These 4 T cell receptor beta chains were sequenced from one sample in a study of shared clonotypes between healthy human individuals. Sequenced by immunoSEQ multiplex PCR; TCRdb stores in-frame clones only, minus some. The table has some 2,500,000 clones, 85% to 95% seen once. Material: naive CD4+ T cells from PBMCs. Subset here: CD45RA+ positively selected. Source of these receptors: a man aged 18 to 35 in good health. Some clones in this sample may be carry-over from other donors' samples.

In its sample, this clone was seen once. This sequence joins TRBV27 and TRBJ2-5; 12 nucleotides align to TRBD2. V gave up 6 bases and J gave up 5 bases; unmatched junction bases: 19. CDR3 length equals 19 residues. The germline gives CDR1 MNHEY, CDR2 SMNVEV (reference sequence). The CDR3 DNA follows: TGTGCCAGCAGCCGCAAGGGTGGCTCTAGCGGGAGGGCACGGGAGACCCAGTACTTC. Translation gives CASSRKGGSSGRARETQYF.

The CDR3 is CASSLGPGQDAQINYGYTF. CDR3 nucleotides: TGCGCCAGCAGCTTGGGCCCGGGACAGGACGCTCAGATCAACTATGGCTACACCTTC. J is TRBJ1-2 and V is TRBV5-1; 8 bases are shared with TRBD1. CDR3 size: 19 residues. The germline V gene encodes CDR1 SGHRS and CDR2 YFSETQ. The V segment lost 0 bases and the J segment 2 bases; nucleotides outside the gene matches: 15.

The chain has TRBV6-6 and TRBJ2-7; TRBD2 might be the D (6 bases). Germline V lookup: CDR1 MNHNY, CDR2 SVGAGI (reference sequence). This CDR3 comprises 16 residues. The V gene lost 0 bases and the J gene lost 5 bases, with 17 bases spanning the gap. CDR3 coding DNA: TGTGCCAGCAGTTACTCAGTCTGGAGGGCCAAGGACGAGCAGTACTTC. It yields the protein CASSYSVWRAKDEQYF.

In nucleotides, the CDR3 is TGCGCCAGCAGCCCTAGCGGGCACTCCTACGAGCAGTACTTC. It encodes CASSPSGHSYEQYF. The V gene is TRBV5-1, the J gene TRBJ2-7, with 8 bases matching TRBD2. J was trimmed by 0 bases and V by 4 bases; bases with no gene match: 3. The V gene's germline CDR1 is SGHRS and CDR2 YFSETQ. The CDR3 totals 14 residues.